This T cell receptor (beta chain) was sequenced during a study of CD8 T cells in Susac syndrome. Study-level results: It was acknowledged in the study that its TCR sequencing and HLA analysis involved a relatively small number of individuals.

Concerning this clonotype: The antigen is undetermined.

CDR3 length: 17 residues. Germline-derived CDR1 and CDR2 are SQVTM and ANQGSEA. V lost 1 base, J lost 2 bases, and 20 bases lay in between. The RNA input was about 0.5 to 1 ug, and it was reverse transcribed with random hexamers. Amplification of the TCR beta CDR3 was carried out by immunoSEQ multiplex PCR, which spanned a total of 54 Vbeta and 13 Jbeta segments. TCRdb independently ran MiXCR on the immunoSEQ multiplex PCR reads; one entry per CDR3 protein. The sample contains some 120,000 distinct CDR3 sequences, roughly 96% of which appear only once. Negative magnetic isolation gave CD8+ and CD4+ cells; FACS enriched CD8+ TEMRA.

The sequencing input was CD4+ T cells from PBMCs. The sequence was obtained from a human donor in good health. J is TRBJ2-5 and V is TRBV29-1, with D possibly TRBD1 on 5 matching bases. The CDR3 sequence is CSVEGGRVGLGQETQYF. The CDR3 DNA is TGCAGCGTTGAAGGAGGCAGGGTGGGTTTGGGGCAAGAGACCCAGTACTTC.